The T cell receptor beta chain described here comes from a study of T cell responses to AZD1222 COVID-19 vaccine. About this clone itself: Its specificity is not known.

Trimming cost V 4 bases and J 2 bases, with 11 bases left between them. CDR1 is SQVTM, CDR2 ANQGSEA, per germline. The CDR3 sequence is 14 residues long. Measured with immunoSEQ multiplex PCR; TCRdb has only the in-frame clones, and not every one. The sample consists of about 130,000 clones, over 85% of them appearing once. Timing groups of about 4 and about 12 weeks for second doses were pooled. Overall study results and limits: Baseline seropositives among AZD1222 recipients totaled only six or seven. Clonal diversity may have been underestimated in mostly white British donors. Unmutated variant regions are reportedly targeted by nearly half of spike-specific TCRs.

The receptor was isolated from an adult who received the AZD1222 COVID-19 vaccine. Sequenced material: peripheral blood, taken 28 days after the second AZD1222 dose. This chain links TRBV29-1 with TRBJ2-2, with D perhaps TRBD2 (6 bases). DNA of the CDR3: TGCAGCGTTGTTGGGGGGACCAACACCGGGGAGCTGTTTTTT. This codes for CSVVGGTNTGELFF.